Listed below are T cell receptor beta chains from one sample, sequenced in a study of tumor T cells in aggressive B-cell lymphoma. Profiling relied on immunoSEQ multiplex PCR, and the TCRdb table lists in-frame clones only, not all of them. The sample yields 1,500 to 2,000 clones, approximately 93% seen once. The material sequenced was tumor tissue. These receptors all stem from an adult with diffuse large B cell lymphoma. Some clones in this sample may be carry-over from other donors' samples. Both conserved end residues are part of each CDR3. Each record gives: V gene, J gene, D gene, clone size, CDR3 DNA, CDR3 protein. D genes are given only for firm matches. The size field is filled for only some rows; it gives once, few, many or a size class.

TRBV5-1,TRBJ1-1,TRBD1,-,TGCGCCAGCAGCTTGGACAGGGGGCTCGGGGCTTTCTTT,CASSLDRGLGAFF
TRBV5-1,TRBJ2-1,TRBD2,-,TGCGCCAGCAGCTCGGGCGGGGGGGGGAGGTTAGATGAGCAGTTCTTC,CASSSGGGGRLDEQFF
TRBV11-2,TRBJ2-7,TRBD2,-,TGTGCCAGCAGCCTAGCGGGACTGCCGGGAGAGCAGTACTTC,CASSLAGLPGEQYF
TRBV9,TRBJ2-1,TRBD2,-,TGTGCCAGCAGCGTAGCGCTAGCGGGAGGGGAAAATGAGCAGTTCTTC,CASSVALAGGENEQFF
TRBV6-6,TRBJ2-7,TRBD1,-,TGTGCCAGCACGGACAGGGGGTCCGTCCACGAGCAGTACTTC,CASTDRGSVHEQYF
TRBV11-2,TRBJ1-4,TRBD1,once,TGTGCCAGCAGCCTTCAGGGGGCGCGAGGCGAAAAACTGTTTTTT,CASSLQGARGEKLFF
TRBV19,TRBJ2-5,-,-,TGTGCCAGTAGTACGGGGTACCAAGAGACCCAGTACTTC,CASSTGYQETQYF
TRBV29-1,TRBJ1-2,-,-,TGCAGCGCCGAGGAGGAGGGCCCCCGAGGCTACACCTTC,CSAEEEGPRGYTF
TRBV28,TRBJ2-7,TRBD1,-,TGTGCCAGCAGTTGGAGGAGACAGGGCAACTACGAGCAGTACTTC,CASSWRRQGNYEQYF
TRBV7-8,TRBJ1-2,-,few,TGTGCCAGCAGCTTAGCCCTTAACTATGGCTACACCTTC,CASSLALNYGYTF
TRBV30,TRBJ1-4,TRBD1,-,TGTGCCTGGAGTAAACGACGGACAGGGCTGTTTTTT,CAWSKRRTGLFF
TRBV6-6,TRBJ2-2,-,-,TGTGCCAGCAGTTACCGGGTTGGAGGCACCGGGGAGCTGTTTTTT,CASSYRVGGTGELFF
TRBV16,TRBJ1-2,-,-,TGTGCCAGCAGCCAATCATACAGGGAGGGCGGCTACACCTTC,CASSQSYREGGYTF
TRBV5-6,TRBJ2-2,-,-,TGTGCCAGCAGCTCCCTTCGGGACGGGGAGCTGTTTTTT,CASSSLRDGELFF
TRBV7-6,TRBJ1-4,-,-,TGTGCCAGCAGCTCCAGGGGCGGGGGTAGTAATGAAAAACTGTTTTTT,CASSSRGGGSNEKLFF
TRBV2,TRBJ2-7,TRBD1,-,TGTGCCAGCAGAGCCGGGACAGGGACTAACGAGCAGTACTTC,CASRAGTGTNEQYF
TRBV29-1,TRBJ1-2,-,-,TGCAGCGTTGAACGGGGAAATTATGGCTACACCTTC,CSVERGNYGYTF
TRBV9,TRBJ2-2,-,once,TGTGCCAGCAGCGCCATTAGGGGCAGGGTAACCGGGGAGCTGTTTTTT,CASSAIRGRVTGELFF
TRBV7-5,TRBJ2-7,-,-,TGTGTCAGAAGCTTTGACAGCGACAGCTCCTACGAGCAGTACTTC,CVRSFDSDSSYEQYF
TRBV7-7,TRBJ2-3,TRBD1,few,TGTGCTAGCAGCTCGGACAGGAGGGATACGCAGTATTTT,CASSSDRRDTQYF
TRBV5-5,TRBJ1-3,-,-,TGTGCCAGCAGCTTGATTCGCAGGGCAACTGGAAACACCATATATTTT,CASSLIRRATGNTIYF
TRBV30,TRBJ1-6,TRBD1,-,TGTGCCTGGAGCCCGACAGGGGGCAGTTCACCCCTCCACTTT,CAWSPTGGSSPLHF
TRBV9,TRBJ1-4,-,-,TGTGCCAGCAGCGCCAAGGCCGTGGGGGAGGGCGTTCGGGAAAAACTATTTTTT,CASSAKAVGEGVREKLFF
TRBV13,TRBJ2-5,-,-,TGTGCCAGCAGCTTAGAAGCGGAGACCCAGTACTTC,CASSLEAETQYF
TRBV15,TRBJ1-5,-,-,TGTGCCACCAGCAGAGATAGACAGCCCCAGCATTTT,CATSRDRQPQHF
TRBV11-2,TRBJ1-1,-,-,TGTGCCAGCAGCTTAGCTTCGAACACTGAAGCTTTCTTT,CASSLASNTEAFF
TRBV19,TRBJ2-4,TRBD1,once,TGTGCCAGTAGTACGACAGGGGGCAAGTCCTTCAAAAACATTCAGTACTTC,CASSTTGGKSFKNIQYF
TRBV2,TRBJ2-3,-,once,TGTGCCAGCAGTATAGCGGGCACAGATACGCAGTATTTT,CASSIAGTDTQYF
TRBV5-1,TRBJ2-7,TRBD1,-,TGCGCCAGCAGCTTGGGGGACAGGGGTACCTACGAGCAGTACTTC,CASSLGDRGTYEQYF
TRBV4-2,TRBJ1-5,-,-,TGTGCCAGCAGCCAAGCCGCATGGTCAGGTCAGCCCCAGCATTTT,CASSQAAWSGQPQHF
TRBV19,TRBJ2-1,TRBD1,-,TGTGCCAGTAGCAGGGGGTTGTCCTACAATGAGCAGTTCTTC,CASSRGLSYNEQFF
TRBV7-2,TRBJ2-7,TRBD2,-,TGTGCCAGCAGCTTAGATAGCGGGGGGATCTCCTACGAGCAGTACTTC,CASSLDSGGISYEQYF
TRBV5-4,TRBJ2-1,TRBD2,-,TGTGCCAGCAGCTTGACTAGCGGGGGGGGTTGGAATGAGCAGTTCTTC,CASSLTSGGGWNEQFF
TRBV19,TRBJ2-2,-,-,TGTGCCAGTAGTATTGGACAGCGGACCGGGGAGCTGTTTTTT,CASSIGQRTGELFF
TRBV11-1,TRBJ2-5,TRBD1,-,TGTGCCAGCAGCCCGGGACAGGGGGCCGAGACCCAGTACTTC,CASSPGQGAETQYF
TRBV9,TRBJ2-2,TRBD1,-,TGTGCCAGCAGCGCGACAGGGGTGAACACCGGGGAGCTGTTTTTT,CASSATGVNTGELFF
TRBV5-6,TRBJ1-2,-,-,TGTGCCAGCAGCTTGGCGCAGGCTGTCTATGGCTACACCTTC,CASSLAQAVYGYTF
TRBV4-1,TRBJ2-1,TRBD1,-,TGCGCCAGCAGCCAACCTCGGGACAGAAAAGCGCATAAGTACAATGAGCAGTTCTTC,CASSQPRDRKAHKYNEQFF
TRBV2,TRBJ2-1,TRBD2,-,TGTGCCAGCAGTGACGGCGGGAGGTACAATGAGCAGTTCTTC,CASSDGGRYNEQFF
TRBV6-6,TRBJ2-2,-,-,TGTGCCAGCAGCATTAGCATAGTCGGTGAGCTGTTTTTT,CASSISIVGELFF
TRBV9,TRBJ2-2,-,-,TGTGCCAGCAGCGTAAGAGGGGGGGACACCGGGGAGCTGTTTTTT,CASSVRGGDTGELFF
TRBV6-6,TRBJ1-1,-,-,TGTGCCAGCAGACAGGTGGGCACTGAAGCTTTCTTT,CASRQVGTEAFF
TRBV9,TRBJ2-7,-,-,TGTGCCAGCAGCTTTGGGGGCGCCGACTCCTACGAGCAGTACTTC,CASSFGGADSYEQYF
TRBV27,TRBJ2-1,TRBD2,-,TGTGCCAGCGGCTTATATAGGACTAGCGGGTGGTACAATGAGCAGTTCTTC,CASGLYRTSGWYNEQFF
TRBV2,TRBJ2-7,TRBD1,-,TGTGCCAGCAGTGAAGCGCGAGGACAGGGGGCAAAGGGGGACTTC,CASSEARGQGAKGDF
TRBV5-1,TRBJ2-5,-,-,TGCGCCAGCAGCTTGTTATACCAAGAGACCCAGTACTTC,CASSLLYQETQYF
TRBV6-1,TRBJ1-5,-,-,TGTGCCAGCAGTGAAGTCCGCAGTGACAATCAGCCCCAGCATTTT,CASSEVRSDNQPQHF
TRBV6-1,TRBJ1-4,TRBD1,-,TGTGCCAGCAGGGCAGGGGGAGGCGAAAAACTGTTTTTT,CASRAGGGEKLFF
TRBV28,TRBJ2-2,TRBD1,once,TGTGCCAGCAGTTTCCTGACAGGGGGTACCGGGGAGCTGTTTTTT,CASSFLTGGTGELFF
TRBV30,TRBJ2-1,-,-,TGTGCCGGATACTGGGACACCCTCTGGGGCAATGAGCAGTTCTTC,CAGYWDTLWGNEQFF
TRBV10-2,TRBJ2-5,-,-,TGCGCCAGCAGCGGACTGGGTGGAGAGACCCAGTACTTC,CASSGLGGETQYF
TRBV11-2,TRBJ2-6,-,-,TGTGCCAGCAGCTGGCAGGGGCTTCGCTCTGGGGCCAACGTCCTGACTTTC,CASSWQGLRSGANVLTF
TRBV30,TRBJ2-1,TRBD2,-,TGTGCCTGGAGTGTAGCACGGGGGGGTGAGCAGTTCTTC,CAWSVARGGEQFF
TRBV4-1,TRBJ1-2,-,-,TGCGCCAGCAGTGTCCTGGGGGGTGAGAGGTATGGCTACACCTTC,CASSVLGGERYGYTF
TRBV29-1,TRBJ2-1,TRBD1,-,TGTAGCGTTGGAGGACAGGGTGGGAGAAATGAGCAGTTCTTC,CSVGGQGGRNEQFF
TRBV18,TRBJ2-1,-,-,TGTGCCAGCTCACGGGTCGCACTAGTGCTATACAATGAGCAGTTCTTC,CASSRVALVLYNEQFF
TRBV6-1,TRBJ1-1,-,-,TGTGCCAGCAGCGCCATGGTGAAGAGCAACACTGAAGCTTTCTTT,CASSAMVKSNTEAFF
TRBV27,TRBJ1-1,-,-,TGTGCCAGCAAGCCCGGGGGGGGCACTGAAGCTTTCTTT,CASKPGGGTEAFF
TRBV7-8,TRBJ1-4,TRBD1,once,TGTGCCAGCAGATTTACAGGGGGCACTAATGAAAAACTGTTTTTT,CASRFTGGTNEKLFF